The 28 T cell receptor beta chains below come from one sample, sequenced in a study of OX40 agonist ivuxolimab in advanced cancers. Assay used: immunoSEQ multiplex PCR; TCRdb lists only in-frame clones, some missing. The sample carries 150,000 to 190,000 clones, 85% to 95% recorded once. Sequencing used CD4+ or CD8+ T cells sorted from blood, obtained in a trial of the OX40 agonist ivuxolimab. The receptor source for this set is an adult with an advanced solid tumor such as melanoma, head and neck, liver or kidney cancer.

The V and J genes are TRBV5-8 and TRBJ2-5; D perhaps matches TRBD1 (5 bases). The CDR3 consists of 14 residues. V gave up 2 bases and J gave up 2 bases, with 10 bases separating them. Germline CDR1 is SGHTS and CDR2 is YDEGEE. CDR3 in amino acids: CASSLETEQETQYF. The CDR3 DNA follows: TGTGCCAGCAGCTTAGAGACAGAACAAGAGACCCAGTACTTC.

This clone came up once. This chain links TRBV6-6 with TRBJ1-1; tentatively, D is TRBD1 (6 bases). Between the trimmed V and J ends, which lost 6 bases and 3 bases, there was a span of 14 bases. This CDR3 contains 14 residues. Germline V CDR1 and CDR2: MNHNY, SVGAGI (reference sequence). The CDR3 coding sequence is TGTGCCAGCAGAGGGGGGGCAGGGGACACTGAAGCTTTCTTT. Residues: CASRGGAGDTEAFF.

This clone occurred once. Its ends do not fully match the called genes, so a read error is possible. The rearrangement uses TRBV5-6 and TRBJ2-7, with a possible D match to TRBD2 (7 bases). Germline loops: CDR1 SGHDT, CDR2 YYEEEE. This CDR3 has 15 amino acids. The CDR3 DNA sequence: TGTGCCAGCGGCTTTCGGGGGGCAGGCCCTGGCGAGCAGTACTTC. This sequence encodes CASGFRGAGPGEQYF.

The rearrangement joins TRBV14 to TRBJ2-3, with D maybe TRBD2 (6 bases). This CDR3 comprises 16 residues. The V gene's germline CDR1 is SGHDN and CDR2 FVKESK. V shed 1 base and J shed 4 bases, with 15 bases lying between them. CDR3 in DNA: TGTGCCAGCAGCCAAGGAAGCGCGGGGCGGGCAGATACGCAGTATTTT. This encodes CASSQGSAGRADTQYF.

This clone was counted once. This CDR3 is CASSQEGAVYNEKLFF. The CDR3 DNA sequence: TGCGCCAGCAGCCAAGAAGGAGCAGTCTATAATGAAAAACTGTTTTTT. The V gene is TRBV4-3, the J gene TRBJ1-4; D remains unclear. The CDR3 sequence is 16 residues long. V lost 0 bases and J lost 4, with 12 bases in between. CDR1 and CDR2 from the germline V gene are LGHNA and YSLEER.

In DNA, the CDR3 is TGCGCCAGCAGCCAAGATCAGTTACCGTATGGCTACACCTTC. Translating gives CASSQDQLPYGYTF. The gene calls are TRBV4-1 and TRBJ1-2; D is uncertain. Germline V gives CDR1 MGHRA, CDR2 YSYEKL. This CDR3 is built from 14 residues. Trimming took 0 bases from V and 5 from J, leaving 10 bases between them.

The gene calls are TRBV9 and TRBJ2-5; 7 nucleotides agree with TRBD2. The CDR3 length is 16 residues. The germline V gene has CDR1 SGDLS and CDR2 YYNGEE. J gave up 5 bases and V 4 bases, and 14 bases lay outside the gene matches. CDR3 nucleotides: TGTGCCAGCAGCACCCCGGGGGAGGGTCCAAGGGAGACCCAGTACTTC. Protein: CASSTPGEGPRETQYF.

This clone was counted once. V is TRBV4-2 and J is TRBJ2-7; D is unresolved. The V end was cut by 4 bases, the J end by 3 bases, with 10 bases between. The CDR3 totals 13 residues. Germline V gene sequence: CDR1 LGHNA, CDR2 YNFKEQ. The CDR3 protein is CASSPGTFYEQYF. CDR3 DNA: TGTGCCAGCAGCCCCGGTACCTTCTACGAGCAGTACTTC.

CDR3 coding DNA: TGTGCCAGCAGACCGCAGGGGGCCTACTATGGCTACACCTTC. Residues: CASRPQGAYYGYTF. The rearrangement joins TRBV5-4 to TRBJ1-2; 8 bases match TRBD1. Germline V lookup: CDR1 SGHNT, CDR2 YYREEE (reference sequence). This CDR3 has 14 residues. V lost 5 bases and J lost 3; bases outside the gene matches: 6.

V is TRBV7-2 and J is TRBJ1-1; 7 nucleotides align to TRBD1. In germline, CDR1 is SGHTA, CDR2 FQGNSA. This CDR3 has 14 residues. V lost 4 bases, J lost 3 bases, and 5 bases stayed unmatched. CDR3 coding DNA: TGTGCCAGCAGCTCGCAGGGGGGTTACACTGAAGCTTTCTTT. Translation: CASSSQGGYTEAFF.

The chain combines TRBV5-6 with TRBJ2-5; weak D call: TRBD2 (6 bases). The CDR3 runs to 15 residues. The germline V gene has CDR1 SGHDT and CDR2 YYEEEE. The V end lost 5 bases, the J end lost 5 bases, and 19 bases lay between the germline ends. In nucleotides, the CDR3 is TGTGCCAGCAGTACCGTATACGGAGGGTCGGAGACCCAGTACTTC. Translating it yields CASSTVYGGSETQYF.

This clone was detected only once. The chain recombines TRBV7-2 with TRBJ2-4; no clear D. The CDR3 runs to 14 residues. The V gene's germline CDR1 is SGHTA and CDR2 FQGNSA. V gave up 5 bases and J gave up 0 bases, with 8 bases separating them. CDR3 bases: TGTGCCAGCAGCCGAGGCTCAGCCAAAAACATTCAGTACTTC. As protein: CASSRGSAKNIQYF. The complete variable domain, with remaining parts taken from reference TRBV7-2 and TRBJ2-4, reads GAGVSQSPSNKVTEKGKDVELRCDPISGHTALYWYRQSLGQGLEFLIYFQGNSAPDKSGLPSDRFSAERTGGSVSTLTIQRTQQEDSAVYLCASSRGSAKNIQYFGAGTRLSVL.

This rearrangement joins TRBV19 to TRBJ2-1, with D maybe TRBD1 (6 bases). This CDR3 has 15 amino acids. Germline values: CDR1 LNHDA, CDR2 SQIVND (reference sequence). V was pared by 5 bases and J by 5 bases, with 16 bases between. The CDR3 DNA reads as TGTGCCAGTAGTCTCCTTGACCGGGACAACAATGAGCAGTTCTTC. It codes for CASSLLDRDNNEQFF.

The chain employs TRBV27 and TRBJ1-2; D call uncertain. The CDR3 is made up of 17 amino acids. V was shortened by 0 bases and J by 3 bases, with 17 bases between the two germline ends. The germline V gene has CDR1 MNHEY and CDR2 SMNVEV (reference sequence). CDR3 DNA sequence: TGTGCCAGCAGTTTATCTGGCTTTCGGTACGGCGACTATGGCTACACCTTC. Translation gives CASSLSGFRYGDYGYTF.

The CDR3: CASSHGQGVSYEQYF. As DNA, the CDR3 is TGCGCCAGCAGTCACGGACAGGGGGTCTCCTACGAGCAGTACTTC. V and J are TRBV23-1 and TRBJ2-7, with 10 positions matching TRBD1. TRBV23-1 is noted as an ORF with a role that remains uncertain. The CDR3 extends over 15 amino acids. With V trimmed by 3 bases and J by 0 bases, 2 bases remained unmatched.

V is TRBV5-4 and J is TRBJ2-3; TRBD2 is a possible D gene (6 bases). CDR1 is SGHNT, CDR2 YYREEE, per germline (reference sequence). Trimming removed 4 bases from V and 1 base from J, with 16 bases in between. This CDR3 has 16 residues. As DNA, the CDR3 is TGTGCCAGCAGCCCCGGGACTGGAGGTCGCACAGATACGCAGTATTTT. Its translation: CASSPGTGGRTDTQYF.

The genes are TRBV6-1 and TRBJ1-2; D possibly corresponds to TRBD1 (6 bases). The CDR3 extends over 14 amino acids. With 5 bases removed from V and 8 bases from J, the gap between germline ends came to 18 bases. Germline CDR1 is MNHNS and CDR2 is SASEGT. CDR3 sequence: CASSLDSPVGGYTF. CDR3 DNA sequence: TGTGCCAGCAGTTTGGACAGCCCGGTGGGGGGCTACACCTTC.

The genes are TRBV6-5 and TRBJ1-1; 7 nucleotides agree with TRBD1. Germline CDR1 MNHEY, CDR2 SVGAGI. The CDR3 is 13 amino acids. V lost 6 bases, J lost 1 base, and 2 bases stayed unmatched. The DNA for the CDR3 is TGTGCCAGCAGGACAGGGTCGAACACTGAAGCTTTCTTT. This codes for CASRTGSNTEAFF.

This clone was seen more than once but under ten times. The chain uses TRBV10-3 and TRBJ1-2; D is uncertain. The germline CDR1 and CDR2 sequences are ENHRY and SYGVKD. Trimming left V 6 bases short and J 3 bases short, with 14 bases between. The CDR3 spans 14 residues. CDR3: CAISGTSLDYGYTF. CDR3 nucleotide sequence: TGTGCCATCAGCGGTACGTCACTGGACTATGGCTACACCTTC.

The chain uses TRBV19 and TRBJ2-7, with D possibly being TRBD1 or TRBD2 (5 bases each). The CDR3 is made up of 15 amino acids. The V end lost 5 bases, the J end lost 5 bases, and 19 bases lay between the germline ends. Germline lookup yields CDR1 LNHDA and CDR2 SQIVND (reference sequence). CDR3: CASSHAGGALNEQYF. The CDR3 DNA reads as TGTGCCAGTAGTCACGCGGGTGGGGCCCTTAACGAGCAGTACTTC.

The V call is TRBV18, the J call TRBJ1-2, with 8 bases matching TRBD1. The J segment lost 6 bases and the V segment lost 5 bases, leaving 5 bases of the junction unmatched. Looked up from germline, CDR1 is KGHSH and CDR2 is LQKENI. This CDR3 has 13 amino acids. CDR3 amino acids: CASSFQGADGYTF. CDR3 sequence (DNA): TGTGCCAGCTCATTCCAGGGGGCGGATGGCTACACCTTC.

This chain links TRBV6-5 with TRBJ1-4, with a possible D match to TRBD1 (6 bases). Germline V lookup: CDR1 MNHEY, CDR2 SVGAGI. The CDR3 runs 14 residues. Trimming left V 2 bases short and J 7 bases short, with 11 bases between. The CDR3 bases are TGTGCCAGCAGTTACAACGGGGGCTCTGAAAAACTGTTTTTT. Residues: CASSYNGGSEKLFF.

CDR3 DNA sequence: TGTGCCAGCTCACCCGGACAGGGGTCATTTTACGAGCAGTACTTC. Amino acids: CASSPGQGSFYEQYF. This sequence joins TRBV18 and TRBJ2-7; 9 bases are shared with TRBD1. The CDR3 spans 15 residues. V lost 3 bases and J lost 4; bases outside the gene matches: 7. The germline CDR1 and CDR2 sequences are KGHSH and LQKENI. Full variable domain (missing parts from reference TRBV18 and TRBJ2-7): NAGVMQNPRHLVRRRGQEARLRCSPMKGHSHVYWYRQLPEEGLKFMVYLQKENIIDESGMPKERFSAEFPKEGPSILRIQQVVRGDSAAYFCASSPGQGSFYEQYFGPGTRLTVT.

This clone was seen just once. The gene calls are TRBV11-2 and TRBJ1-6, with 9 positions matching TRBD1. Germline assignment: CDR1 SGHAT and CDR2 FQNNGV. With 5 bases clipped from V and 7 bases from J, the junction kept 3 bases outside the gene matches. The CDR3 runs to 14 residues. CDR3: CASSRDRANSPLHF. The CDR3 nucleotides are TGTGCCAGCAGCCGGGACAGGGCCAATTCACCCCTCCACTTT.

CDR3 nucleotides: TGCAGCGCCCGACAATCCGCGGCCCAAGAGACCCAGTACTTC. Encoded protein: CSARQSAAQETQYF. The V call is TRBV29-1, the J call TRBJ2-5; D unresolved. CDR3 size: 14 residues. Germline V gives CDR1 SQVTM, CDR2 ANQGSEA. V shed 7 bases and J shed 1 base, with 16 bases lying between them.

This clone showed up just once. The CDR3 bases are TGTGCCAGCAGTGAACAAGGGAATGAGCAGTTCTTC. Encoded protein: CASSEQGNEQFF. The rearrangement joins TRBV25-1 to TRBJ2-1; no clear D. Trimming left V 2 bases short and J 7 bases short, with 6 bases between. Looked up from germline, CDR1 is MGHDK and CDR2 is SYGVNS. This CDR3 contains 12 residues.

The J gene is TRBJ2-7, the V gene TRBV9; 9 nucleotides match TRBD1. CDR1 and CDR2 from the germline V gene are SGDLS and YYNGEE. Trimming cost V 2 bases and J 2 bases; bases outside gene matches: 8. This CDR3 comprises 16 residues. The CDR3 DNA is TGTGCCAGCAGCGTGGCTGCGGACAGGGGAACCTACGAGCAGTACTTC. Amino acids: CASSVAADRGTYEQYF.

This chain uses TRBV28 with TRBJ2-7; tentative D call: TRBD2 (6 bases). Germline V gives CDR1 MDHEN, CDR2 SYDVKM. V was shortened by 4 bases and J by 3 bases, with 16 bases between the two germline ends. This CDR3 region has 15 residues. The CDR3 sequence is CASSSLRAGFYEQYF. The CDR3 DNA reads as TGTGCCAGCAGTTCCCTCCGAGCGGGCTTCTACGAGCAGTACTTC.